These 5 T cell receptor beta chains share one sample of origin, sequenced in a study of blood T cells in healthy people across ages. With a J-beta primer mix and a sample-barcoded 5' primer, a second PCR ran about 7 to 12 cycles. TCRdb reprocessed the 5' RACE reads via MiXCR and lists one record per CDR3 protein. The table shows roughly 930,000 distinct CDR3 sequences, with 45% to 50% occurring only once. The sample was blood. The receptors were sampled from a man aged 25 to 40 in good health.

The chain is built from TRBV6-5 and TRBJ2-7; the D is unclear. Trimming removed 2 bases from V and 2 bases from J, with 13 bases in between. CDR1 is MNHEY, CDR2 SVGAGI, per germline. The CDR3 has 15 amino acids. CDR3 amino acids: CASSYGVLSPYEQYF. The CDR3 coding sequence is TGTGCCAGCAGTTACGGGGTTCTTTCCCCCTACGAGCAGTACTTC.

The V call is TRBV7-2, the J call TRBJ1-2, with TRBD1 matching 7 bases. Germline trimming cut 5 bases from V and 4 bases from J; bases unmatched to any gene: 7. The CDR3 spans 14 residues. Germline CDR1 and CDR2: SGHTA and FQGNSA. The CDR3 protein is CASSTETGRYGYTF. The DNA for the CDR3 is TGTGCCAGCAGCACCGAGACAGGGCGCTATGGCTACACCTTC. The full variable domain, completed using reference TRBV7-2 and TRBJ1-2, is GAGVSQSPSNKVTEKGKDVELRCDPISGHTALYWYRQSLGQGLEFLIYFQGNSAPDKSGLPSDRFSAERTGGSVSTLTIQRTQQEDSAVYLCASSTETGRYGYTFGSGTRLTVV.

The chain uses TRBV4-3 and TRBJ2-7, with 8 bases identical to TRBD1. This CDR3 spans 15 amino acids. Losses at the gene ends were 4 bases for V and 3 bases for J; bases not matched to a gene: 8. The germline CDR1 and CDR2 sequences are LGHNA and YSLEER. The CDR3: CASSLFGQGNYEQYF. The CDR3 DNA follows: TGCGCCAGCAGCCTATTTGGACAGGGAAACTACGAGCAGTACTTC.

J is TRBJ1-2 and V is TRBV12-3 or TRBV12-4; D is unresolved. The CDR3 has 12 amino acids. Trimming left V 6 bases short and J 5 bases short, with 10 bases between. The CDR3: CASRVLGYGYTF. In DNA, the CDR3 is TGTGCCAGCAGAGTTTTGGGATATGGCTACACCTTC.

There are a few counts of this clonotype. The chain employs TRBV24-1 and TRBJ1-1; D is undetermined. This CDR3 is built from 13 residues. Trimming left V 5 bases short and J 1 base short, with 7 bases between. Germline CDR1 and CDR2: KGHDR and SFDVKD. DNA of the CDR3: TGTGCCACCAGTGCCCCAGGGAACACTGAAGCTTTCTTT. It specifies CATSAPGNTEAFF.